This T cell receptor beta chain was sequenced for a study of shared clonotypes between healthy human individuals. This clone was counted at least ten times. At the DNA level, this CDR3 is encoded by other sequences in the same sample as well. The CDR3 contains 13 residues. Per the germline V gene, CDR1 is SGHTS and CDR2 is YDEGEE. Trimming left V 7 bases short and J 4 bases short, with 12 bases between. Original analysis: Sequence data from immunoSEQ were junction-only and lacked quality scores; consequently, filtering differed. The table came from immunoSEQ multiplex PCR; TCRdb's copy has only in-frame clones and leaves some out. V and J calls and clone size are those listed in that table; D and trimming were worked out from the DNA. The data hold about 490,000 clones, with more than 65% observed a single time.

This sequence originates from a woman in her 40s in good health. Some clones in this sample may be carry-over from other donors' samples. The rearrangement joins TRBV5-8 to TRBJ1-5; unclear D gene. Sample: PBMCs. CDR3: CASGQPKNQPQHF. DNA of the CDR3: TGTGCCAGCGGTCAGCCAAAAAATCAGCCCCAGCATTTT.